The following is a T cell receptor (beta chain) sequence with its context. There are many counts of this clonotype. Its antigen remains unidentified. There are no base qualities to consult, and no much larger clone falls within one base. TCRdb shows the sequencer as Illumina HiSeq 2500. Quantitative 5'-RACE with molecular barcodes was used to prepare TCR beta libraries. In the authors' own workflow: To identify disease-linked TCR variants, a new computational method was used, one built on a probabilistic model of VDJ rearrangement. TCRdb reran the public reads through fastp at Q25 and MiXCR, keeping productive beta chains. Each entry merges the rows of one CDR3 protein and shows their most common DNA and genes. TCRdb, rather than the study authors, made the V and J calls. In this sample the table shows hundreds of thousands of distinct CDR3 sequences, roughly 13% of which occur a single time. The ten largest clonotypes hold around 6.8% of the sample.

The CDR3 measures 17 amino acids from cysteine to phenylalanine. CDR3 DNA only is kept here, 51 bases in frame from base 1. Per the germline V gene, SGHVS is the CDR1 and FQNEAQ is the CDR2. The V end gives up 1 base and the J end 2 bases, leaving 5 bases in the junction not matched to a gene. The data stem from a study of CD8 T cells in ankylosing spondylitis (dated by TCRdb to the late 2010s). Notes on the research overall: T cell receptor beta repertoires were profiled in healthy donors and ankylosing spondylitis patients so that disease-linked TCR variants could be found. Peripheral blood was sampled, and synovial fluid was also collected from ankylosing spondylitis patients. The full study cohort comprised around 25 ankylosing spondylitis patients and 110 or so healthy donors.

On the study overall, not on this receptor specifically: Some of the motif variants had been reported before in the synovial fluid and blood of reactive arthritis patients, a finding that suggests common disease-initiation mechanisms. Blood from ankylosing spondylitis patients appeared to be characterized by a TCR beta motif made up of several highly homologous amino acid variants. The disease-linked clones had a CD8+ phenotype and were found at relatively low frequencies in peripheral blood. The disease-linked clones were reported as significantly enriched in matched synovial fluid samples from ankylosing spondylitis patients.

Sequenced: blood, either unsorted or a sorted T cell fraction (not recorded which). The chain is encoded by TRBV7-8 joined to TRBJ2-7; 13 central bases correspond to TRBD2. This receptor was obtained from a male donor with ankylosing spondylitis. The DNA sequence is given as TGTGCCAGCAGCTTAGTACAACTAGCGGGAGGGACCTACGAGCAGTACTTC. This encodes CASSLVQLAGGTYEQYF.